These T cell receptor beta chains were read from a single sample in a study of T cells in Graves' hyperthyroidism and ophthalmopathy. TCRdb reprocessed the multiplex PCR reads via MiXCR and lists one record per CDR3 protein. The repertoire has about 330,000 distinct CDR3 sequences, roughly 13% of them found once; the top ten carry 30% to 40%. Sequencing used blood. Source of these receptors: a woman aged 40 to 55 with Graves' ophthalmopathy. CDR3s leave out the opening cysteine and the closing phenylalanine or tryptophan. Each record gives: CDR3 protein, V gene, J gene.

AISDLGTATMGVYT	TRBV10-3	TRBJ1-2
ASSSAGPRLEQY	TRBV12-3/TRBV12-4	TRBJ2-7
SANGQGLETQY	TRBV20-1	TRBJ2-5
ASSEFKGIYEQY	TRBV6-1	TRBJ2-7
ASTSPGQGAGGYT	TRBV27	TRBJ1-2
ASSQAAVSKNIQY	TRBV4-1	TRBJ2-4
ASSQLPRFEQY	TRBV7-2	TRBJ2-7
ASSLTGTGAYYEQY	TRBV7-8	TRBJ2-7
ASGLSGGSSYEQY	TRBV12-5	TRBJ2-7
ASSFITSGANVLT	TRBV12-3/TRBV12-4	TRBJ2-6
SLGGGDVETQY	TRBV29-1	TRBJ2-5
ASSFMLNNSPLH	TRBV5-1	TRBJ1-6
ASNYNEQF	TRBV6-1	TRBJ2-1
ASRQDWGTGELF	TRBV2	TRBJ2-2
ASSYDRVGYGYT	TRBV7-9	TRBJ1-2
ASSQRTSGRTETQY	TRBV3-1	TRBJ2-5
ASSIRSGGRREENSPLH	TRBV19	TRBJ1-6
ASSSQTGDLNIQY	TRBV11-2	TRBJ2-4
ASGMGLYTQY	TRBV6-2/TRBV6-3	TRBJ2-3
ASSQDVAGDNEQF	TRBV14	TRBJ2-1
ASSYSRDSPYEQY	TRBV6-5	TRBJ2-7
ASSNYGELF	TRBV19	TRBJ2-2
ASSEWSATGNTIY	TRBV6-1	TRBJ1-3
ASSEAGGGQPQH	TRBV10-1	TRBJ1-5
ASSPDPRTATRSYEQY	TRBV11-2	TRBJ2-7
ASAPERGAYEQY	TRBV10-3	TRBJ2-7
ASSLDRLSNQPQH	TRBV7-2	TRBJ1-5
ASYSSYNEQF	TRBV28	TRBJ2-1
ASSYGQVNEKLF	TRBV6-9	TRBJ1-4
ASSQESFVYGQSMAYEQY	TRBV3-1	TRBJ2-7
ASSQSYNEQY	TRBV12-3/TRBV12-4	NA
ASSPSWGYRNTIY	TRBV6-1	TRBJ1-3